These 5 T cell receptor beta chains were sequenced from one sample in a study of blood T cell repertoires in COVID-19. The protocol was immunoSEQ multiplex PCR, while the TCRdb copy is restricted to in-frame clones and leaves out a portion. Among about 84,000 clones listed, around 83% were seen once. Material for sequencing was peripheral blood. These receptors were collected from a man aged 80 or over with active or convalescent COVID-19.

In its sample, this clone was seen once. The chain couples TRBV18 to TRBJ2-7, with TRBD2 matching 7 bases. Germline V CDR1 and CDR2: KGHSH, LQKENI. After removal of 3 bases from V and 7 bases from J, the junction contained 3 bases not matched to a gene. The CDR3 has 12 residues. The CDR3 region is CASSPVGREQYF. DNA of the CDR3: TGTGCCAGCTCACCGGTCGGGAGGGAGCAGTACTTC.

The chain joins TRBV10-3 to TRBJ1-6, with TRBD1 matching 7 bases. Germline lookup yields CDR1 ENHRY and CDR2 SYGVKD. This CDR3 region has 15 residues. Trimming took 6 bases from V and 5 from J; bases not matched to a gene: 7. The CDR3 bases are TGTGCCATCAGCACCGGGACAGTGGATAATTCACCCCTCCACTTT. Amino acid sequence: CAISTGTVDNSPLHF.

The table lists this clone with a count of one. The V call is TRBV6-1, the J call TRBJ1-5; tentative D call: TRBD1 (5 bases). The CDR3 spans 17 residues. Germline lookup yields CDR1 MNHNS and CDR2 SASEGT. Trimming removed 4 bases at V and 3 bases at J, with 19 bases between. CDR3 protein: CASSVRSGGGDNQPQHF. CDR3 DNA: TGTGCCAGCAGTGTACGGTCGGGGGGGGGTGACAATCAGCCCCAGCATTTT.

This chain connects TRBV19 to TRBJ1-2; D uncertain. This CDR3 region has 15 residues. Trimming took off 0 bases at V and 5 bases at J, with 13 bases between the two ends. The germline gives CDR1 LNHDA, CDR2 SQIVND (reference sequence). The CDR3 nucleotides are TGTGCCAGTAGTATAGACCCCTCTCTCGGGTATGGCTACACCTTC. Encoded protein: CASSIDPSLGYGYTF. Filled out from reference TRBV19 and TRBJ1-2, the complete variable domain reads DGGITQSPKYLFRKEGQNVTLSCEQNLNHDAMYWYRQDPGQGLRLIYYSQIVNDFQKGDIAEGYSVSREKKESFPLTVTSAQKNPTAFYLCASSIDPSLGYGYTFGSGTRLTVV.

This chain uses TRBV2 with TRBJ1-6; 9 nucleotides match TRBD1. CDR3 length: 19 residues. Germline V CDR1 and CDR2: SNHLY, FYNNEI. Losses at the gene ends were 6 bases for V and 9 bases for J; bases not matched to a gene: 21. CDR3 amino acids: CASSRNGLVGTGKVSPLHF. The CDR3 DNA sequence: TGTGCCAGCAGCCGAAATGGGCTGGTAGGGACAGGGAAGGTTTCACCCCTCCACTTT.